This T cell receptor beta chain was retrieved from a study of OX40 agonist ivuxolimab in advanced cancers. Broader study findings: Among expanded peripheral T cells, antigen specificity went undetermined. Among the lowest peripheral clonal expansion occurred in 0.1-3.0 mg/kg partial responders.

With respect to this clone: The antigen remains unidentified.

Assay: immunoSEQ multiplex PCR; the TCRdb copy retains only in-frame clones and omits some. Here the sample spans roughly 86,000 clones, 90% to 95% being singletons. V dropped 5 bases and J dropped 5 bases, with 11 bases sitting between them. Germline CDR1 and CDR2: SGHNT and YENEEA. The CDR3 consists of 13 residues. Sampled blood was obtained at baseline, cycle 4 day 1, and cycle 7 day 1. The specimen was CD4+ or CD8+ T cells sorted from blood, collected in a trial of the OX40 agonist ivuxolimab. V and J are TRBV11-3 and TRBJ2-3; D unclear. The clonotype comes from an adult with an advanced solid tumor such as melanoma, head and neck, liver or kidney cancer. DNA of the CDR3: TGTGCCAGCAGCCCGTTCCAGGTAGATACGCAGTATTTT. It is translated as CASSPFQVDTQYF.